This TCR beta chain stems from a study of blood T cell repertoires in COVID-19. The wider study: Some COVID-19 samples were acute and others convalescent; all came from the United States, Italy and Spain. Sources were T cells, B-cell-depleted T cells, or PBMCs; the material itself was cDNA or gDNA.

Study processing details: Reference gene primer amplification gave estimated nucleated cell counts. Sequencing was performed with immunoSEQ multiplex PCR; in TCRdb, only in-frame clones are kept and a portion is missing. The DNA was the basis for D and trimming; V, J and clone size are from that table. In the table there are about 210,000 clones, 88% of which are singletons. Trimming left V 0 bases short and J 5 bases short, with 25 bases between. In germline, CDR1 is SGHDN, CDR2 FVKESK. The CDR3 is 20 residues long. The TCR was taken from a man between 65 and 85 years old with acute or convalescent COVID-19. The chain joins TRBV14 to TRBJ1-4; D call uncertain. Sequencing input: peripheral blood. The CDR3 DNA reads TGTGCCAGCAGCCAAGATAGTATCGGGATGTTGTACGACTCGAATGAAAAACTGTTTTTT. Protein sequence: CASSQDSIGMLYDSNEKLFF.